Listed below are T cell receptor beta chains from one sample, sequenced in a study of blood T cell repertoires in COVID-19. Here immunoSEQ multiplex PCR was the method, and the copy in TCRdb shows in-frame clones only, minus some. The repertoire consists of approximately 270,000 clones, with over 75% occurring once and the leading ten covering 0.85% to 0.9%. The sequencing sample was made of peripheral blood. All receptors derive from a human donor with COVID-19, enrolled during active disease. The donor label of this sample is uncertain. Both conserved end residues are part of each CDR3. A D gene is named only where the DNA matches it firmly. Some rows mark clone size as missing; the rest say once, few, many or name a class of expanded clone.

j_gene,v_gene,d_gene,abundance,CDR3aa,CDR3nt
TRBJ1-2,TRBV28,.,once,CASRQGSFGYTF,TGTGCCAGCCGGCAGGGGAGCTTTGGCTACACCTTC
TRBJ1-6,TRBV30,.,.,CAWSELVRDSPLHF,TGTGCCTGGAGTGAGTTAGTCCGTGATTCACCCCTCCACTTT
TRBJ1-1,TRBV6-1,.,.,CASSEGGNWEAFF,TGTGCCAGCAGTGAAGGAGGGAACTGGGAAGCTTTCTTT
TRBJ1-2,TRBV28,.,.,CASSSTSAGPYGYTF,TGTGCCAGCAGTTCGACCTCCGCGGGCCCCTATGGCTACACCTTC
TRBJ1-1,TRBV30,.,.,CAWSSLGVGTEAFF,TGTGCCTGGAGTTCACTGGGCGTGGGCACTGAAGCTTTCTTT
TRBJ1-2,TRBV7-3,TRBD1,.,CASRPRDRIYGYTF,TGTGCCAGCAGGCCCCGGGACAGGATCTATGGCTACACCTTC
TRBJ1-5,TRBV21-1,.,.,CASSNPERESNQPQHF,TGTGCCAGCAGCAACCCCGAGAGGGAAAGCAATCAGCCCCAGCATTTT
TRBJ1-2,TRBV29-1,TRBD1,.,CSAGQGVSYGYTF,TGCAGCGCGGGACAGGGGGTCTCCTATGGCTACACCTTC
TRBJ2-1,TRBV6-6,TRBD2,.,CASSPGLAGDNEQFF,TGTGCCAGCAGCCCAGGACTAGCGGGGGACAATGAGCAGTTCTTC
TRBJ1-2,TRBV10-1,.,.,CASSETGPYGYTF,TGCGCCAGCAGTGAGACAGGGCCTTATGGCTACACCTTC
TRBJ1-1,TRBV7-9,.,few,CASSFSRGNTEAFF,TGTGCCAGCAGCTTCAGCAGGGGCAACACTGAAGCTTTCTTT
TRBJ1-2,TRBV27,.,.,CASSAGVGGYTF,TGTGCCAGCAGTGCGGGGGTTGGGGGCTACACCTTC
TRBJ1-2,TRBV28,.,.,CASSLDGLNYGYTF,TGTGCCAGCAGTTTAGACGGACTAAACTATGGCTACACCTTC
TRBJ1-2,TRBV29-1,.,.,CSVVGRVEGYTF,TGCAGCGTTGTGGGCAGGGTAGAAGGCTACACCTTC
TRBJ2-2,TRBV27,.,.,CASSLPNTGELFF,TGTGCCAGCAGTTTACCAAACACCGGGGAGCTGTTTTTT
TRBJ2-1,TRBV7-2,TRBD2,.,CASSLAPAGVGNEQFF,TGTGCCAGCAGCTTAGCCCCAGCGGGAGTAGGCAATGAGCAGTTCTTC
TRBJ1-4,TRBV9,TRBD1,.,CASSEGDSNLKLFF,TGTGCCAGCAGCGAGGGGGACAGCAACTTAAAACTGTTTTTT
TRBJ2-1,TRBV29-1,TRBD2,.,CSVEDPWRLAGGVWEQFF,TGCAGCGTTGAAGATCCCTGGAGGCTAGCGGGGGGGGTGTGGGAGCAGTTCTTC
TRBJ2-3,TRBV7-2,.,.,CASSSQSAGADTQYF,TGTGCCAGCAGCTCCCAATCGGCGGGTGCAGATACGCAGTATTTT
TRBJ2-2,TRBV7-3,TRBD2,.,CASSLRAGGPGGTGELFF,TGTGCCAGCAGCTTAAGAGCGGGAGGGCCGGGTGGCACCGGGGAGCTGTTTTTT
TRBJ2-1,TRBV6-5,TRBD2,.,CASKRLAGSYNEQFF,TGTGCCAGCAAGCGACTAGCGGGAAGTTACAATGAGCAGTTCTTC
TRBJ1-4,TRBV19,.,.,CASSIRGDEKLFF,TGTGCCAGTAGTATCAGGGGAGATGAAAAACTGTTTTTT
TRBJ2-5,TRBV9,TRBD1,.,CASSGGGQGKETQYF,TGTGCCAGCAGCGGAGGAGGACAGGGCAAAGAGACCCAGTACTTC
TRBJ2-1,TRBV11-2,.,.,CASSHQIPSYNEQFF,TGTGCCAGCAGCCACCAGATTCCGTCCTACAATGAGCAGTTCTTC
TRBJ2-1,TRBV7-9,TRBD2,.,CASSLGRSGGRINEQFF,TGTGCCAGCAGCTTGGGGAGATCGGGAGGACGGATTAATGAGCAGTTCTTC
TRBJ1-5,TRBV28,.,.,CASSSETVPNQPQHF,TGTGCCAGCAGTTCCGAGACAGTACCGAATCAGCCCCAGCATTTT
TRBJ1-1,TRBV10-3,.,.,CAISESIGGSAEAFF,TGTGCCATCAGTGAGTCGATTGGGGGGAGCGCTGAAGCTTTCTTT
TRBJ1-5,TRBV30,.,.,CAWRGGDGYSNQPQHF,TGTGCCTGGAGAGGAGGGGACGGCTATAGCAATCAGCCCCAGCATTTT
TRBJ1-1,TRBV19,.,once,CASSIGQENTEAFF,TGTGCCAGTAGTATAGGGCAGGAGAACACTGAAGCTTTCTTT
TRBJ2-5,TRBV18,TRBD1,.,CASSRQGRETQYF,TGTGCCAGCTCACGACAGGGCCGGGAGACCCAGTACTTC
TRBJ2-7,TRBV6-2/TRBV6-3,.,.,CASSYGGQRYSYEQYF,TGTGCCAGCAGTTATGGAGGTCAGCGCTACTCCTACGAGCAGTACTTC
TRBJ2-1,TRBV5-1,.,.,CASSLAMDSYNEQFF,TGCGCCAGCAGCTTGGCCATGGACAGCTACAATGAGCAGTTCTTC
TRBJ2-2,TRBV11-2,.,few,CASSLGLRNTGELFF,TGTGCCAGCAGCTTAGGCCTTAGGAACACCGGGGAGCTGTTTTTT
TRBJ1-1,TRBV18,.,.,CASSPTGMNTEAFF,TGTGCCAGCTCACCGACAGGTATGAACACTGAAGCTTTCTTT
TRBJ1-5,TRBV30,TRBD1,.,CAWSVFRQGRSNQPQHF,TGTGCCTGGAGCGTCTTTCGACAGGGCCGGAGCAATCAGCCCCAGCATTTT
TRBJ2-1,TRBV7-6,TRBD2,.,CASALGLAGTNEQFF,TGTGCCAGCGCCCTTGGACTAGCGGGAACCAATGAGCAGTTCTTC
TRBJ2-3,TRBV7-9,TRBD2,.,CASRQTSGSPDTQYF,TGTGCCAGCAGGCAGACTAGCGGGAGTCCAGATACGCAGTATTTT
TRBJ2-1,TRBV19,.,once,CASSANRAYNEQFF,TGTGCCAGTAGTGCGAACCGGGCCTACAATGAGCAGTTCTTC
TRBJ1-1,TRBV27,.,.,CASSLEMNTEAFF,TGTGCCAGCAGTTTGGAGATGAACACTGAAGCTTTCTTT
TRBJ1-1,TRBV11-2,.,.,CASSFHPQSDTEAFF,TGTGCCAGCAGCTTTCACCCCCAATCGGACACTGAAGCTTTCTTT
TRBJ2-4,TRBV10-3,.,.,CAISESQLAKNIQYF,TGTGCCATCAGTGAGTCACAGCTAGCCAAAAACATTCAGTACTTC